The 8 T cell receptor beta chains presented below share a single source sample, sequenced in a study of blood T cell repertoires in COVID-19. TCRdb's table, derived via immunoSEQ multiplex PCR, lists solely in-frame clones and lacks some. The sample has 130,000 to 150,000 clones; about 85% are singletons. What was sequenced was peripheral blood. These receptors were collected from a woman in her forties with active or convalescent COVID-19.

The chain has TRBV27 and TRBJ1-6; TRBD1 might be the D (6 bases). V was shortened by 0 bases and J by 9 bases, with 12 bases between the two germline ends. The CDR3 has 15 amino acids. Germline V lookup: CDR1 MNHEY, CDR2 SMNVEV (reference sequence). Here the CDR3 reads CASSLSAGEGSPLHF. The CDR3 DNA reads TGTGCCAGCAGTTTATCGGCAGGGGAAGGTTCACCCCTCCACTTT.

In this sample, this clone turned up a few times. The chain is built from TRBV29-1 and TRBJ1-1; D is unclear. CDR1 is SQVTM and CDR2 is ANQGSEA in the germline V gene. The CDR3 has 11 amino acids. Trimming cost V 4 bases and J 8 bases, with 11 bases left between them. The CDR3 bases are TGCAGCGTTGCGTCGGGTCCAGAAGCTTTCTTT. Translated: CSVASGPEAFF. Supplemented by reference TRBV29-1 and TRBJ1-1, the full variable domain reads SAVISQKPSRDICQRGTSLTIQCQVDSQVTMMFWYRQQPGQSLTLIATANQGSEATYESGFVIDKFPISRPNLTFSTLTVSNMSPEDSSIYLCSVASGPEAFFGQGTRLTVV.

In this sample, this clone turned up once. The chain couples TRBV7-2 to TRBJ1-2; a weak D match, TRBD1 (5 bases). Germline V gene data show CDR1 as SGHTA and CDR2 as FQGNSA. V was pared by 4 bases and J by 8 bases, with 11 bases between. The CDR3 contains 12 residues. CDR3 nucleotide sequence: TGTGCCAGCAGCTACAACGCAGGGGGCTACACCTTC. Amino acid sequence: CASSYNAGGYTF.

The V call is TRBV10-3, the J call TRBJ2-7; TRBD1 might be the D (6 bases). The germline V gene encodes CDR1 ENHRY and CDR2 SYGVKD. Trimming stripped 10 bases from V and 0 bases from J, with 28 bases between. The CDR3 has 18 residues. CDR3 in amino acids: CATGRDKGGGLASYEQYF. As DNA, the CDR3 is TGTGCCACCGGCCGGGACAAAGGTGGTGGATTAGCCTCCTACGAGCAGTACTTC.

The chain employs TRBV27 and TRBJ2-3; TRBD1 matches at 8 bases. There are 16 residues in the CDR3. Germline V CDR1 and CDR2: MNHEY, SMNVEV (reference sequence). V was clipped by 5 bases and J by 5 bases; unmatched bases: 12. The CDR3 here is CASSLDRAYHRDTQYF. CDR3 coding DNA: TGTGCCAGCAGTCTGGACAGGGCCTACCATAGAGATACGCAGTATTTT.

The V gene is TRBV5-4, the J gene TRBJ1-1; weak D call: TRBD1 (5 bases). Germline CDR1 SGHNT, CDR2 YYREEE (reference sequence). The V gene lost 4 bases and the J gene lost 6 bases, with 13 bases spanning the gap. This CDR3 is built from 13 residues. CDR3 amino acids: CASSGGASPEAFF. The CDR3 bases are TGTGCCAGCAGCGGAGGGGCTTCTCCTGAAGCTTTCTTT.

This chain links TRBV10-1 with TRBJ2-4; maybe TRBD2 (5 bases). Per the germline V gene, CDR1 is WNHNN and CDR2 is SYGVQD (reference sequence). Trimming shortened V by 0 bases and J by 2 bases, and 11 bases separated the two germline ends. This CDR3 is 16 amino acids long. The CDR3, as DNA: TGCGCCAGCAGTGAGTCGGGCACGGGGACCAAAAACATTCAGTACTTC. This codes for CASSESGTGTKNIQYF.

The chain has TRBV24-1 and TRBJ2-5, with 13 bases fitting TRBD2. The ends lost 6 bases at V and 4 bases at J; junction bases unmatched: 4. The CDR3 length is 15 residues. In germline, CDR1 is KGHDR, CDR2 SFDVKD. The DNA of the CDR3 is TGTGCCACCAGTTCGCGGACTAGCGGGGGAGAGACCCAGTACTTC. Translating gives CATSSRTSGGETQYF.